This entry is about one T cell receptor beta chain. No antigen is known for it. Sequencing used immunoSEQ multiplex PCR; TCRdb keeps in-frame clones, though not all of them. The table lists about 97,000 clones, about nine tenths of them singletons. J lost 6 bases, V lost 0 bases, and 8 bases had no gene match. This CDR3 comprises 16 residues. Germline-derived CDR1 and CDR2 are MGHRA and YSYEKL. The sample comes from a study of graft-versus-host responses after intestinal transplantation. In the study overall: Every one of the recipients received anti-thymocyte globulin induction and afterwards took tacrolimus and steroids for 3 to 4 years.

This material consisted of unstimulated CD8+ T cells sorted from spleen or lymph node cells, taken before transplant. The chain uses TRBV4-1 and TRBJ2-7; 10 bases agree with TRBD2. The source of this sequence is a human donor who was the organ donor for an intestinal transplant. The CDR3: CASSQEGLAGVSEQYF. CDR3 in DNA: TGCGCCAGCAGCCAAGAAGGCCTAGCGGGAGTCAGCGAGCAGTACTTC.